One sample yielded the 22 T cell receptor beta chains listed below, sequenced in a study of blood T cells in healthy people across ages. PCR was performed a second time for 7 to 11 cycles using a sample-barcoded 5' primer and a J-beta primer mix. MiXCR was run by TCRdb on the 5' RACE reads, yielding one entry per CDR3 protein. Among some 1 million distinct CDR3 sequences listed, more than 40% were seen once. Sequenced sample: blood. All receptors come from a woman aged 60-75 years in good health.

This chain connects TRBV7-9 to TRBJ2-1, with 7 bases that match TRBD2. After removal of 5 bases from V and 3 bases from J, the junction contained 13 bases not matched to a gene. The germline gives CDR1 SEHNR, CDR2 FQNEAQ (reference sequence). The CDR3 extends over 17 amino acids. The CDR3 sequence: CASSPRTRERDYNEQFF. CDR3 in DNA: TGTGCCAGCAGCCCGCGTACCCGCGAGCGGGACTACAATGAGCAGTTCTTC.

The CDR3 coding sequence is TGTGCCAGCAGCCTCAATTGGGCTAGCGGGACCGGTAATGCCTACGAGCAGTACTTC. It encodes CASSLNWASGTGNAYEQYF. V gene TRBV5-6 combines with J gene TRBJ2-4; 9 bases are a match to TRBD2. The J call is doubtful: the DNA matches TRBJ2-7 better. The CDR3 runs to 19 residues. Germline loops: CDR1 SGHDT, CDR2 YYEEEE.

The genes are TRBV20-1 and TRBJ1-5; possibly TRBD1 for D (6 bases). CDR3 length equals 14 residues. V gave up 5 bases and J gave up 0 bases, with 11 bases separating them. CDR1 DFQATT and CDR2 SNEGSKA come from the germline V gene (reference sequence). Written as DNA, the CDR3 is TGCAGTGCTGGGGGCGGCGGTAGCAATCAGCCCCAGCATTTT. This sequence encodes CSAGGGGSNQPQHF.

The V gene is TRBV28, the J gene TRBJ2-6, with a possible D match to TRBD1 (6 bases). The CDR3 totals 15 residues. Germline assignment: CDR1 MDHEN and CDR2 SYDVKM. Between the trimmed V and J ends, which lost 3 bases and 5 bases, there was a span of 11 bases. CDR3 in DNA: TGTGCCAGCAGTTTGACAGGCCTCTGGGCCAACGTCCTGACTTTC. Translating gives CASSLTGLWANVLTF.

In this sample, this clonotype turned up a few times. The chain combines TRBV13 with TRBJ2-3; TRBD1 is a possible D gene (6 bases). The CDR3 consists of 15 residues. V lost 2 bases to trimming and J lost 5 bases, with 14 bases between them. Germline V CDR1 and CDR2: PRHDT, FYEKMQ (reference sequence). CDR3 amino acids: CASSLQGHSGDTQYF. DNA of the CDR3: TGTGCCAGCAGCTTACAGGGACACAGCGGAGATACGCAGTATTTT.

The rearrangement uses TRBV7-8 and TRBJ2-5; no firm D call. Germline V CDR1 and CDR2: SGHVS, FQNEAQ. This CDR3 region has 14 residues. The V and J ends lost 0 bases and 7 bases respectively, with 12 bases between them. The CDR3 here is CASSLARLHGTQYF. CDR3 bases: TGTGCCAGCAGCTTAGCGCGGCTCCATGGGACCCAGTACTTC.

The chain employs TRBV5-1 and TRBJ2-7; D is perhaps TRBD1 (6 bases). Trimming shortened V by 0 bases and J by 2 bases, and 12 bases separated the two germline ends. In germline, CDR1 is SGHRS, CDR2 YFSETQ. CDR3 length: 15 residues. The CDR3 nucleotides are TGCGCCAGCAGCTTGGCAGGGGTCCCTACCTACGAGCAGTACTTC. Translated, it gives CASSLAGVPTYEQYF.

The chain employs TRBV2 and TRBJ2-5; 14 bases line up with TRBD2. The CDR3 sequence is 15 residues long. The V segment lost 2 bases and the J segment 7 bases; nucleotides outside the gene matches: 3. Per the germline V gene, CDR1 is SNHLY and CDR2 is FYNNEI. CDR3: CASSERGTSGGTQYF. CDR3 in DNA: TGTGCCAGCAGTGAAAGGGGGACTAGCGGGGGGACCCAGTACTTC.

J is TRBJ1-2 and V is TRBV20-1, with D unclear. V was trimmed by 0 bases and J by 5 bases, leaving 10 bases between them. From germline, CDR1 is DFQATT and CDR2 SNEGSKA (reference sequence). This CDR3 comprises 13 residues. The chain's CDR3 is CSARDWASYGYTF. The CDR3 coding sequence is TGCAGTGCTAGAGACTGGGCTTCTTATGGCTACACCTTC.

The gene calls are TRBV6-6 and TRBJ2-7; D tentatively reads TRBD1 or TRBD2 (5 bases each). With 4 bases removed from V and 1 base from J, the gap between germline ends came to 17 bases. Germline V gene data show CDR1 as MNHNY and CDR2 as SVGAGI (reference sequence). This CDR3 contains 16 residues. DNA of the CDR3: TGTGCCAGCAGTTGGACATACAAGTCGGGATCCTACGAGCAGTACTTC. Translating gives CASSWTYKSGSYEQYF.

In its sample, this clonotype was seen a few times. The chain carries TRBV7-6 and TRBJ1-5; the D is unclear. Trimming stripped 4 bases from V and 2 bases from J, with 15 bases between. The CDR3 has 16 residues. Germline assignment: CDR1 SGHVS and CDR2 FNYEAQ. The CDR3 coding sequence is TGTGCCAGCAGCTCTGATATAGGTATAGGCAATCAGCCCCAGCATTTT. Translated, it gives CASSSDIGIGNQPQHF. The entire variable domain, with the rest obtained from reference TRBV7-6 and TRBJ1-5, is as follows: GAGVSQSPRYKVTKRGQDVALRCDPISGHVSLYWYRQALGQGPEFLTYFNYEAQQDKSGLPNDRFSAERPEGSISTLTIQRTEQRDSAMYRCASSSDIGIGNQPQHFGDGTRLSIL.

Of note for this clonotype: The junction differs from germline at one of its ends, possibly a read error. This chain connects TRBV12-3 or TRBV12-4 to TRBJ2-3, with D maybe TRBD1 (5 bases). The CDR3 is made up of 13 amino acids. The CDR3 sequence is CACSAPGIDTQYF. As DNA, the CDR3 is TGTGCCTGCAGTGCGCCAGGGATAGATACGCAGTATTTT.

The chain links TRBV20-1 to TRBJ2-7, with 9 positions matching TRBD2. Germline V lookup: CDR1 DFQATT, CDR2 SNEGSKA (reference sequence). With 7 bases clipped from V and 2 bases from J, the junction kept 6 bases outside the gene matches. The CDR3 is made up of 13 amino acids. CDR3 residues: CSGSGRGPYEQYF. In nucleotides, the CDR3 is TGCAGTGGTAGCGGGAGAGGCCCCTACGAGCAGTACTTC.

This clonotype was picked up a small number of times. The chain joins TRBV9 to TRBJ2-1; D is unclear. Germline CDR1 SGDLS, CDR2 YYNGEE. V lost 0 bases, J lost 4 bases, and 14 bases lay in between. The length of the CDR3 is 16 residues. CDR3: CASSVGETTKYNEQFF. CDR3 sequence (DNA): TGTGCCAGCAGCGTAGGGGAAACAACCAAGTACAATGAGCAGTTCTTC.

The gene calls are TRBV7-8 and TRBJ2-1; 9 positions agree with TRBD2. The germline V gene has CDR1 SGHVS and CDR2 FQNEAQ. The length of the CDR3 is 16 residues. The J segment lost 9 bases and the V segment lost 1 base, leaving 10 bases of the junction unmatched. The CDR3 region is CASSLGFGSGSREQFF. CDR3 DNA sequence: TGTGCCAGCAGCTTAGGGTTCGGTAGCGGGAGTCGTGAGCAGTTCTTC.

This clonotype was counted only a few times. The V call is TRBV7-2, the J call TRBJ2-5, with TRBD2 as a possible D gene (5 bases). CDR1 and CDR2 (germline): SGHTA, FQGNSA. The CDR3 extends over 13 amino acids. Trimming cost V 0 bases and J 11 bases, with 13 bases left between them. CDR3 residues: CASSLAYPAEQYF. DNA of the CDR3: TGTGCCAGCAGCTTAGCCTACCCAGCGGAGCAGTACTTC.

The gene calls are TRBV5-5 and TRBJ2-1; no clear D. V was shortened by 1 base and J by 8 bases, with 16 bases between the two germline ends. Germline V CDR1 and CDR2: SGHKS, YYEKEE (reference sequence). The CDR3 contains 15 residues. CDR3 residues: CASSLLDPVVDEQFF. CDR3 coding DNA: TGTGCCAGCAGCTTGTTGGATCCCGTCGTCGATGAGCAGTTCTTC.

This clonotype was counted a few times. The gene calls are TRBV11-2 and TRBJ2-7; 7 bases match TRBD1. V gave up 5 bases and J gave up 3 bases; unmatched junction bases: 13. This CDR3 has 16 amino acids. Per germline, CDR1 SGHAT and CDR2 FQNNGV. The CDR3 nucleotides read TGTGCCAGCAGCCCCCCGACGGGACAGCGAGACTACGAGCAGTACTTC. Its translation: CASSPPTGQRDYEQYF.

The genes are TRBV20-1 and TRBJ2-7; TRBD2 aligns across 8 bases. The germline V gene has CDR1 DFQATT and CDR2 SNEGSKA (reference sequence). Germline trimming cut 0 bases from V and 1 base from J; bases unmatched to any gene: 17. CDR3 size: 19 residues. The CDR3 bases are TGCAGTGCTAGAGACCCCGCCCCCGTATTAGCGGGGAAGTCCTACGAGCAGTACTTC. Its protein is CSARDPAPVLAGKSYEQYF.

The V gene is TRBV4-1, the J gene TRBJ1-2, with D possibly TRBD1 on 5 matching bases. V dropped 0 bases and J dropped 4 bases, with 18 bases sitting between them. The CDR3 is made up of 17 amino acids. Germline V gene data show CDR1 as MGHRA and CDR2 as YSYEKL. This CDR3 reads CASSQDRQTTYVYGYTF. The DNA of the CDR3 is TGCGCCAGCAGCCAAGACCGACAGACCACCTATGTCTATGGCTACACCTTC.

The chain recombines TRBV28 with TRBJ1-6, with a weak D call TRBD1 (5 bases). The CDR3 covers 16 residues. Germline V gene data show CDR1 as MDHEN and CDR2 as SYDVKM. V was pared by 2 bases and J by 6 bases, with 14 bases between. This chain's CDR3 is CASSLRGLGSNSPLHF. For the CDR3, the DNA is TGTGCCAGCAGTTTAAGGGGTCTGGGGAGTAATTCACCCCTCCACTTT.

V and J are TRBV18 and TRBJ2-7, with 14 bases matching TRBD2. The V gene's germline CDR1 is KGHSH and CDR2 LQKENI. There are 15 residues in the CDR3. Losses at the gene ends were 6 bases for V and 2 bases for J; bases not matched to a gene: 3. The CDR3 sequence: CASSGLAGGTYEQYF. CDR3 sequence (DNA): TGTGCCAGCTCCGGACTAGCGGGAGGAACCTACGAGCAGTACTTC.